A selection of T cell receptor beta chains follows, all from one sample in a study of blood T cell repertoires in COVID-19. Only in-frame clones appear in the TCRdb table, and some are missing; sequencing was by immunoSEQ multiplex PCR. The data contain 140,000 to 150,000 clones, around 82% of them singletons. The source material was peripheral blood. Receptors originate from a human donor with acute or convalescent COVID-19. The donor label of this sample is uncertain. The CDR3 runs from the conserved cysteine through the conserved F or W. A D gene is named only where the DNA matches it firmly. Clone size is shown for a subset of rows, as once, few, many or a class of expanded clone.

>TRBV3-1/TRBV3-2|many|TRBD1|TRBJ1-2
CASSQVRTGGAYGYTF
TGTGCCAGCAGCCAAGTAAGGACAGGGGGTGCCTATGGCTACACCTTC
>TRBV7-2|.|TRBD2|TRBJ2-3
CASSLDRSGGGTDTQYF
TGTGCCAGCAGCTTAGACCGGAGCGGGGGGGGAACAGATACGCAGTATTTT
>TRBV9|.|.|TRBJ1-2
CASSVGRQATYGYTF
TGTGCCAGCAGCGTAGGTCGCCAGGCAACCTATGGCTACACCTTC
>TRBV7-9|.|TRBD1|TRBJ1-1
CATATSGGMNTEAFF
TGTGCCACCGCCACCTCAGGGGGCATGAACACTGAAGCTTTCTTT
>TRBV2|.|.|TRBJ1-1
CASAGGEFEAFF
TGTGCCAGCGCCGGGGGGGAATTTGAAGCTTTCTTT
>TRBV5-1|.|TRBD1|TRBJ1-5
CAICGQAISQPQHF
TGCGCCATCTGTGGACAGGCGATCAGTCAGCCCCAGCATTTT
>TRBV10-3|.|.|TRBJ1-3
CAISAAGFSGNTIYF
TGTGCCATCAGTGCCGCAGGGTTCTCTGGAAACACCATATATTTT
>TRBV28|.|.|TRBJ2-3
CASSREKGTDTQYF
TGTGCCAGCAGTAGGGAAAAGGGGACAGATACGCAGTATTTT
>TRBV14|.|.|TRBJ1-1
CASSQPVNTEAFF
TGTGCCAGCAGCCAACCCGTGAACACTGAAGCTTTCTTT
>TRBV2|few|.|TRBJ1-2
CASRGFGQSGYTF
TGTGCCAGCAGGGGCTTCGGACAGAGCGGCTACACCTTC
>TRBV5-6|.|.|TRBJ2-7
CASSLAYEQYF
TGTGCCAGCAGCTTGGCGTACGAGCAGTACTTC
>TRBV5-4|few|.|TRBJ2-1
CASSSPRGSYNEQFF
TGTGCCAGCAGTAGCCCCCGGGGCTCCTACAATGAGCAGTTCTTC
>TRBV3-1/TRBV3-2|.|.|TRBJ1-2
CASSQQNYGYTF
TGTGCCAGCAGCCAACAGAACTATGGCTACACCTTC
>TRBV5-6|.|TRBD1|TRBJ2-7
CASSLRTGTYEQYF
TGTGCCAGCAGCTTGCGGACAGGTACCTACGAGCAGTACTTC
>TRBV12-5|.|.|TRBJ1-5
CASGLGHGNQPQHF
TGTGCTAGTGGCTTGGGGCACGGCAATCAGCCCCAGCATTTT
>TRBV18|.|.|TRBJ1-2
CASYGGGGHTF
TGTGCCAGCTACGGCGGCGGTGGTCACACCTTC
>TRBV11-2|.|TRBD1|TRBJ1-2
CASSSGTTGRRDYTF
TGTGCCAGCAGTTCAGGAACGACAGGGAGACGTGACTACACCTTC
>TRBV6-5|.|.|TRBJ1-1
CASTFAGNTEAFF
TGTGCCAGCACGTTTGCCGGGAACACTGAAGCTTTCTTT
>TRBV19|.|TRBD1|TRBJ2-5
CASNEGALVETQYF
TGTGCCAGTAATGAGGGGGCCTTGGTAGAGACCCAGTACTTC
>TRBV19|once|.|TRBJ1-2
CASSITTENYGYTF
TGTGCCAGTAGTATCACCACAGAAAACTATGGCTACACCTTC
>TRBV5-4|.|.|TRBJ1-2
CASSLRLANYGYTF
TGTGCCAGCAGCCTGAGACTAGCTAACTATGGCTACACCTTC
>TRBV29-1|few|TRBD1|TRBJ1-1
CSVRPWASQQGENTEAFF
TGCAGCGTCCGCCCCTGGGCCTCTCAACAGGGGGAGAACACTGAAGCTTTCTTT
>TRBV5-6|.|.|TRBJ2-7
CASSWGPTYEQYF
TGTGCCAGCAGCTGGGGCCCTACCTACGAGCAGTACTTC